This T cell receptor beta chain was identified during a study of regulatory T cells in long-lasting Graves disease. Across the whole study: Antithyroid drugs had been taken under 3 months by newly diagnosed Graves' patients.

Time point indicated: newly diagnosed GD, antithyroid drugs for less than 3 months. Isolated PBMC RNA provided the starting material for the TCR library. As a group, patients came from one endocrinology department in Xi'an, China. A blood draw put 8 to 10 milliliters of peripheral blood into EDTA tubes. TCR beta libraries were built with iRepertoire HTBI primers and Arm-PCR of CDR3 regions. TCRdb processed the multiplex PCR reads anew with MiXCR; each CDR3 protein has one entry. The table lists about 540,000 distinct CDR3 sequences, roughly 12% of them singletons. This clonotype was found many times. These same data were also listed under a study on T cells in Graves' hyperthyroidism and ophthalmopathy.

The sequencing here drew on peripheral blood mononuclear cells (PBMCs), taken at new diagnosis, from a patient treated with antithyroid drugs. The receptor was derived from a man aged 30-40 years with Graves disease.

The CDR3 nucleotides read TGTGCCAGCAGGGGAGCTTCATCAGATACGCAGTATTTT. Amino acid sequence: CASRGASSDTQYF. The genes are TRBV12-3 or TRBV12-4 and TRBJ2-3, with D perhaps matching TRBD2 (5 bases). Trimming took 6 bases from V and 4 from J, leaving 11 bases between them. CDR3 size: 13 residues.